This T cell receptor beta chain was recorded in a study of blood T cell repertoires in COVID-19. Study at large: Material from acute and convalescent COVID-19 was sourced from the United States, Italy and Spain. PBMCs, B-cell-depleted T cells, or T cells provided the cDNA or gDNA that made up the material.

This clone was counted a single time. Under the authors' procedure: Nucleated cell number was recorded as an estimate derived from reference gene primer amplification. Data came from immunoSEQ multiplex PCR; TCRdb stores just in-frame clones and leaves some out. D and trimming were read from the DNA, whereas the V and J calls and clone size are those reported in that table. The sample includes about 180,000 clones, approximately 83% seen only once; the top ten take roughly 1.4%. There are 13 residues in the CDR3. Trimming pared 5 bases from V and 7 bases from J, leaving 14 bases between. Sequencing was carried out using peripheral blood. The chain uses TRBV12-3 or TRBV12-4 and TRBJ1-2; D perhaps matches TRBD1 (6 bases). This TCR was sampled from a human donor in a cohort sampled during active COVID-19. The CDR3 protein is CASSPRDTSGYTF. The CDR3 DNA reads TGTGCCAGCAGTCCCCGGGACACCTCTGGCTACACCTTC.